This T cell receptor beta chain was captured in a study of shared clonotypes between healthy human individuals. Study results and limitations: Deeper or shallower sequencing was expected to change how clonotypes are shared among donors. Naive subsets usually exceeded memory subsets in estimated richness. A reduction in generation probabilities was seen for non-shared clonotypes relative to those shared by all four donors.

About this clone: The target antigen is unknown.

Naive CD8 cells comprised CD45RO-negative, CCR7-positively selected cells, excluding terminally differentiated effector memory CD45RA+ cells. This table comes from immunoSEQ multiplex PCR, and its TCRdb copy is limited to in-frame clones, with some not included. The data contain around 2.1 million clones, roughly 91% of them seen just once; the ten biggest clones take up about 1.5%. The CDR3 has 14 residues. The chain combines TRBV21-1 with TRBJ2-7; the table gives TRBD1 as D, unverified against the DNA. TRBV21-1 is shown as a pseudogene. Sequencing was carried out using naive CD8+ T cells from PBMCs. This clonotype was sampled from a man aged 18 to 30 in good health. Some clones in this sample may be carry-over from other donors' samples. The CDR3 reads CASSKLNSSYEQYF. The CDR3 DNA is TGTGCCAGCAGCAAATTGAACAGCTCCTACGAGCAGTACTTC.